These T cell receptor beta chains were read from a single sample in a study of T cells in Graves' hyperthyroidism and ophthalmopathy. TCRdb recomputed calls from the multiplex PCR reads with MiXCR, one row per CDR3 protein. The repertoire holds about 210,000 distinct CDR3 sequences, with approximately 16% as singletons. Sequenced: blood. The receptor source for this set is a middle-aged man with Graves' hyperthyroidism. The CDR3 runs from the conserved cysteine through the conserved F or W. The order of the fields is J gene, V gene, D gene, clone size, CDR3 protein, CDR3 DNA. D genes are given only for firm matches. For some rows the clone size is stated as once, few or many, or as a class when expanded; others skip it.

TRBJ1-3	TRBV29-1	-	few	CSVAGYSGNTIYF	TGCAGCGTCGCCGGGTATTCCGGAAACACCATATATTTT
TRBJ2-3	TRBV18	TRBD2	-	CASSPLGGRTDTQYF	TGTGCCAGCTCACCACTAGGCGGGAGGACTGATACGCAGTATTTT
TRBJ1-5	TRBV6-1	-	many	CASSFQAFGNQPQHF	TGTGCCAGCAGTTTTCAAGCGTTCGGCAATCAGCCCCAGCATTTT
TRBJ2-7	TRBV3-1	TRBD1	many	CASSLPDRLNEQYF	TGTGCCAGCAGCCTGCCGGACAGGCTTAACGAGCAGTACTTC
TRBJ1-1	TRBV5-1	TRBD1	many	CASSQGQLETEAFF	TGCGCCAGCAGCCAGGGACAGCTAGAGACTGAAGCTTTCTTT
TRBJ1-2	TRBV5-1	-	many	CASSPLEPTYGYTF	TGCGCCAGCAGCCCTCTGGAGCCTACATATGGCTACACCTTC
TRBJ2-7	TRBV6-1	TRBD1	many	CASSEPGQGYEQYF	TGTGCCAGCAGTGAGCCGGGACAGGGGTACGAGCAGTACTTC
TRBJ2-7	TRBV10-3	-	few	CAIMGSTGPLSEQYF	TGTGCCATCATGGGAAGCACTGGTCCCCTCTCCGAGCAGTACTTC
TRBJ2-5	TRBV7-9	-	medium-sized	CASSLASTGTTQYF	TGTGCCAGCAGTTTAGCCAGTACTGGTACGACCCAGTACTTC
TRBJ1-2	TRBV6-1	-	-	CASSSRRTENYGYTF	TGTGCCAGCAGTTCACGTCGGACGGAAAACTATGGCTACACCTTC
TRBJ1-2	TRBV4-3	TRBD1	few	CASSQDWDREMFRGYTF	TGCGCCAGCAGCCAAGATTGGGACAGGGAAATGTTTCGCGGCTACACCTTC
TRBJ2-5	TRBV7-2	-	many	CASSLGLLETQYF	TGTGCCAGCAGCTTAGGATTACTAGAGACCCAGTACTTC
TRBJ1-1	TRBV6-1	-	-	CASSERGKTEAFF	TGTGCCAGCAGTGAGAGGGGAAAGACTGAAGCTTTCTTT
TRBJ2-7	TRBV7-9	TRBD2	-	CASSSRESPYEQYF	TGTGCCAGCAGCTCGCGGGAGTCCCCCTACGAGCAGTACTTC
TRBJ2-6	TRBV27	-	many	CASSFASAGANVLTF	TGTGCCAGCAGTTTCGCTAGCGCTGGGGCCAACGTCCTGACTTTC
TRBJ1-6	TRBV7-9	-	many	CASSLAGAPLHF	TGTGCCAGCAGCTTAGCGGGTGCACCCCTCCACTTT
TRBJ2-2	TRBV5-4	TRBD1	few	CASSPGQGVTGELFF	TGTGCCAGCAGCCCGGGACAGGGGGTCACCGGGGAGCTGTTTTTT
TRBJ2-7	TRBV7-3	-	-	CASSEGTALEAYEQYF	TGTGCCAGCAGTGAAGGAACAGCATTAGAGGCATACGAGCAGTACTTC
TRBJ2-3	TRBV5-1	-	many	CASSLARTSTDTQYF	TGCGCCAGCAGCTTGGCCAGGACTAGCACAGATACGCAGTATTTT
TRBJ2-1	TRBV29-1	TRBD2	-	CSVEDLSGGDHSFF	TGCAGCGTTGAAGATTTGAGCGGGGGGGATCACTCGTTCTTC
TRBJ2-1	TRBV20-1	-	-	CSARDLAATSYNEQFF	TGCAGTGCTAGAGATCTGGCAGCAACCTCCTACAATGAGCAGTTCTTC
TRBJ2-6	TRBV5-4	-	few	CASSQRSGANVLTF	TGTGCCAGCAGCCAACGCTCTGGGGCCAACGTCCTGACTTTC
TRBJ2-5	TRBV2	-	many	CASRDHQETQYF	TGTGCCAGCAGGGACCACCAAGAGACCCAGTACTTC
TRBJ2-1	TRBV6-1	-	many	CASRRGGSYNEQFF	TGTGCCAGCAGGAGGGGGGGTTCCTACAATGAGCAGTTCTTC
TRBJ2-7	TRBV7-2	-	-	CASSLKGNEQYF	TGTGCCAGCAGCTTAAAGGGAAACGAGCAGTACTTC
TRBJ1-3	TRBV12-3/TRBV12-4	-	many	CASSSTGPVSGNTIYF	TGTGCCAGCAGCTCTACCGGACCTGTCTCTGGAAACACCATATATTTT
TRBJ1-1	TRBV7-3	-	many	CASSPLGDTEAFF	TGTGCCAGCAGCCCCTTGGGGGACACTGAAGCTTTCTTT
TRBJ1-6	TRBV28	-	-	CARHPRGTYNSPLHF	TGTGCCCGCCACCCCCGGGGGACCTATAATTCACCCCTCCACTTT
TRBJ2-3	TRBV24-1	-	many	CATSAEDTQYF	TGTGCCACCAGTGCTGAAGATACGCAGTATTTT